The entry below gives a single TCR beta chain sequence along with its context. CDR1 and CDR2 (germline): KGHDR, SFDVKD. V lost 9 bases to trimming and J lost 8 bases, with 18 bases between them. The CDR3 consists of 14 residues. In the original workflow: Quantification of nucleated cells was approximated via reference gene primer amplification. Generated by immunoSEQ multiplex PCR, the TCRdb table keeps only in-frame clones and is missing some. The D gene and trimming were derived from the DNA, and the V and J assignments and clone size from that table. The sample contains a few hundred thousand clones, 88% of which appear only once. The data were obtained in a study of blood T cell repertoires in COVID-19. The wider study: Samples taken during acute and convalescent COVID-19 were collected in the United States, Italy and Spain. T cells, B-cell-depleted T cells, or PBMCs supplied cDNA or gDNA.

This TCR came from a woman in her 70s with COVID-19, enrolled during active disease. The chain has TRBV24-1 and TRBJ1-4; D is unresolved. Material for sequencing was peripheral blood. CDR3: CATESIGNREKLFF. The CDR3 coding sequence is TGTGCCACCGAGTCTATCGGGAATCGGGAAAAACTGTTTTTT.